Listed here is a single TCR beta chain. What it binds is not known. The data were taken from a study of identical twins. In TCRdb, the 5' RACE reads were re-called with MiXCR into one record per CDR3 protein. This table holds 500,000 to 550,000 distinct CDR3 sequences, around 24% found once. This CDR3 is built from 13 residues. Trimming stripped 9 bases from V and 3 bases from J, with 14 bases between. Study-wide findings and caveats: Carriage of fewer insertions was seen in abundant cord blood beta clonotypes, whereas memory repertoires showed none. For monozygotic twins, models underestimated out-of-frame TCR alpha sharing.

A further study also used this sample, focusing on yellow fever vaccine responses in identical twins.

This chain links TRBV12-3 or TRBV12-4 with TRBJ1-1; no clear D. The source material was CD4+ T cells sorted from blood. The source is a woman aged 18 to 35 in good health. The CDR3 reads CASRPGVDTEAFF. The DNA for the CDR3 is TGTGCCAGTAGACCCGGTGTGGACACTGAAGCTTTCTTT.